These 27 T cell receptor beta chains came from one sample sequenced in a study of somatic mutations in cytotoxic T cells in rheumatoid arthritis. Libraries were prepared by immunoSEQ multiplex PCR; TCRdb keeps only in-frame clonotypes and omits some of them. The repertoire includes around 20,000 clones, 55% to 80% of them detected once, and under 20% sits in the top ten. The specimen was CD8+ T cells sorted from blood. Receptor source: an adult with rheumatoid arthritis.

This chain uses TRBV13 with TRBJ1-1; 9 nucleotides match TRBD1. CDR1 PRHDT and CDR2 FYEKMQ come from the germline V gene (reference sequence). The CDR3 spans 12 residues. V lost 4 bases to trimming and J lost 8 bases; unmatched junction nucleotides: 2. CDR3 region: CASSYGQGEAFF. CDR3 nucleotide sequence: TGTGCCAGCAGCTACGGACAGGGGGAAGCTTTCTTT.

The J gene is TRBJ2-1, the V gene TRBV9; D is unclear. V dropped 0 bases and J dropped 6 bases, with 7 bases sitting between them. Germline CDR1 reads SGDLS; CDR2 reads YYNGEE. The CDR3 length is 13 residues. The CDR3 sequence: CASSVDASNEQFF. In DNA form, the CDR3 reads TGTGCCAGCAGCGTAGACGCTAGCAATGAGCAGTTCTTC.

This clone was seen a few times. The chain is built from TRBV9 and TRBJ2-2; 10 bases are a match to TRBD1. The CDR3 is 16 residues long. Unmatched junction bases numbered 9, after V lost 3 bases and J lost 7 bases. Germline V lookup: CDR1 SGDLS, CDR2 YYNGEE. DNA for the CDR3: TGTGCCAGCAGCGGTGGAGGGACAGGGGCAAACGGGGAGCTGTTTTTT. Translated: CASSGGGTGANGELFF.

In its sample, this clone ranks as medium-sized (0.01 to 0.1%). The rearrangement links TRBV11-3 to TRBJ1-1; D ambiguous. Germline V gene lookup returns CDR1 SGHNT and CDR2 YENEEA. The CDR3 length is 15 residues. Trimming removed 3 bases at V and 4 bases at J, with 15 bases between. The CDR3 loop reads CASSLDGLGSTEAFF. The DNA for the CDR3 is TGTGCCAGCAGCTTGGACGGGCTGGGGAGCACTGAAGCTTTCTTT.

The rearrangement uses TRBV5-4 and TRBJ2-3; 9 nucleotides align to TRBD1. Germline V CDR1 and CDR2: SGHNT, YYREEE (reference sequence). The CDR3 has 15 residues. The V segment lost 2 bases and the J segment 3 bases; nucleotides outside the gene matches: 4. The DNA for the CDR3 is TGTGCCAGCAGCTTAAGACAGGGGGGAACAGATACGCAGTATTTT. Its protein product is CASSLRQGGTDTQYF.

This clone is large (0.1 to 1%) by share. J is TRBJ2-1 and V is TRBV6-5; D gene unclear. The CDR3 has 15 residues. V was shortened by 0 bases and J by 3 bases, with 9 bases between the two germline ends. Germline loops: CDR1 MNHEY, CDR2 SVGAGI. For the CDR3, the DNA is TGTGCCAGCAGTTACTCATCTCCGATCTACAATGAGCAGTTCTTC. It is translated as CASSYSSPIYNEQFF.

The chain couples TRBV10-1 to TRBJ2-5; 9 nucleotides line up with TRBD1. The CDR3 has 14 amino acids. The germline V gene has CDR1 WNHNN and CDR2 SYGVQD (reference sequence). V trimming: 3 bases; J trimming: 5 bases; junction bases outside the gene matches: 4. Here the CDR3 reads CASSETGGWETQYF. CDR3 coding DNA: TGCGCCAGCAGTGAAACAGGGGGCTGGGAGACCCAGTACTTC.

This clone appeared a few times. The chain combines TRBV5-4 with TRBJ2-7, with 7 bases identical to TRBD1. V was pared by 4 bases and J by 7 bases, with 5 bases of the junction left unmatched. The CDR3 covers 12 residues. The V gene's germline CDR1 is SGHNT and CDR2 YYREEE (reference sequence). Written as DNA, the CDR3 is TGTGCCAGCAGCCCCACAGGGGTTGAGCAGTACTTC. Its translation is CASSPTGVEQYF.

A few counts support this clone. The chain is built from TRBV4-1 and TRBJ2-5; the match to TRBD2 covers 11 bases. Germline V gives CDR1 MGHRA, CDR2 YSYEKL. After removal of 2 bases from V and 1 base from J, the junction contained 3 bases not matched to a gene. CDR3 length equals 16 residues. The chain's CDR3 is CASSQSLAGGQETQYF. For the CDR3, the DNA is TGCGCCAGCAGCCAATCTCTAGCGGGGGGCCAAGAGACCCAGTACTTC.

The V gene is TRBV4-2, the J gene TRBJ2-7; 7 bases line up with TRBD2. Germline CDR1 is LGHNA and CDR2 is YNFKEQ. This CDR3 comprises 16 residues. V shed 3 bases and J 1 base; nucleotides not matched to a gene: 9. The CDR3 DNA is TGTGCCAGCAGCCACGAACCGGGAGGCCCGTCCTACGAGCAGTACTTC. Encoded protein: CASSHEPGGPSYEQYF.

The chain is built from TRBV19 and TRBJ1-2; TRBD1 matches 7 bases. The CDR3 is 15 residues long. The V segment lost 1 base and the J segment 2 bases; nucleotides outside the gene matches: 4. CDR1 and CDR2 (germline): LNHDA, SQIVND (reference sequence). CDR3 nucleotides: TGTGCCAGTAGTATAGGACAGGGACCCAACTATGGCTACACCTTC. Amino acid sequence: CASSIGQGPNYGYTF.

The V gene is TRBV7-2, the J gene TRBJ2-1; D is undetermined. CDR1 and CDR2 (germline): SGHTA, FQGNSA. The CDR3 totals 15 residues. V gave up 11 bases and J gave up 0 bases, with 17 bases separating them. CDR3 amino acids: CAAARAQSSYNEQFF. CDR3 coding DNA: TGTGCCGCTGCCCGGGCACAAAGCTCCTACAATGAGCAGTTCTTC.

This clone was observed a handful of times. The rearrangement joins TRBV7-9 to TRBJ1-2; no clear D. The CDR3 consists of 13 residues. The germline gives CDR1 SEHNR, CDR2 FQNEAQ (reference sequence). V was clipped by 3 bases and J by 3 bases, with 8 bases between them. CDR3 sequence (DNA): TGTGCCAGCAGCTTGGCCCCCGACTATGGCTACACCTTC. It encodes CASSLAPDYGYTF. The complete variable domain, with remaining parts taken from reference TRBV7-9 and TRBJ1-2, reads DTGVSQNPRHKITKRGQNVTFRCDPISEHNRLYWYRQTLGQGPEFLTYFQNEAQLEKSRLLSDRFSAERPKGSFSTLEIQRTEQGDSAMYLCASSLAPDYGYTFGSGTRLTVV.

This CDR3 is CSVTGQGATNEKLFF. In DNA form, the CDR3 reads TGCAGCGTTACAGGACAGGGGGCAACTAATGAAAAACTGTTTTTT. The chain links TRBV29-1 to TRBJ1-4, with 10 bases aligning to TRBD1. The CDR3 totals 15 residues. The V gene end was trimmed by 5 bases and the J gene end by 0 bases; junction bases not matched to a gene: 3. Germline CDR1 is SQVTM and CDR2 is ANQGSEA.

The chain is built from TRBV4-1 and TRBJ2-7; 8 bases are a match to TRBD1. The junction had 7 bases not matched to a gene; V was cut back by 2 bases and J by 4 bases. Germline V gene data show CDR1 as MGHRA and CDR2 as YSYEKL. The length of the CDR3 is 15 residues. The CDR3, as DNA: TGCGCCAGCAGCCAAAGCCGGGACAGGAGGTACGAGCAGTACTTC. Residues: CASSQSRDRRYEQYF.

V gene TRBV9 combines with J gene TRBJ2-5; tentative D call: TRBD2 (6 bases). Germline V gene data show CDR1 as SGDLS and CDR2 as YYNGEE. V lost 2 bases and J 4 bases, leaving 18 bases between the germline ends. The CDR3 is 16 residues long. CDR3 nucleotide sequence: TGTGCCAGCAGCGTTAATGCGGGGCCGGGGCGAGAGACCCAGTACTTC. Translated: CASSVNAGPGRETQYF.

In this sample, this clone turned up a few times. V is TRBV7-9 and J is TRBJ2-7; no firm D call. The CDR3 runs 13 residues. CDR1 and CDR2 (germline): SEHNR, FQNEAQ (reference sequence). V lost 0 bases to trimming and J lost 7 bases, with 10 bases between them. The CDR3 coding sequence is TGTGCCAGCAGCTTAGCATTAGGTGAAGAGCAGTACTTC. Translating gives CASSLALGEEQYF.

V usage is TRBV7-9 and J usage is TRBJ1-1, with 7 bases lining up with TRBD1. CDR1 and CDR2 (germline): SEHNR, FQNEAQ (reference sequence). The CDR3 runs 15 residues. The J segment lost 0 bases and the V segment lost 5 bases, leaving 6 bases of the junction unmatched. CDR3 DNA: TGTGCCAGCAGCCAGGGACAGTCCTTGAACACTGAAGCTTTCTTT. Amino acid sequence: CASSQGQSLNTEAFF. The variable domain in full, with the rest retrieved from reference TRBV7-9 and TRBJ1-1, is DTGVSQNPRHKITKRGQNVTFRCDPISEHNRLYWYRQTLGQGPEFLTYFQNEAQLEKSRLLSDRFSAERPKGSFSTLEIQRTEQGDSAMYLCASSQGQSLNTEAFFGQGTRLTVV.

The chain joins TRBV6-5 to TRBJ2-7; 10 nucleotides align to TRBD1. The J segment lost 2 bases and the V segment lost 5 bases, leaving 6 bases of the junction unmatched. The CDR3 covers 15 residues. From germline, CDR1 is MNHEY and CDR2 SVGAGI. The CDR3 DNA sequence: TGTGCCAGCAGTCCTTTCGGGACAGGGGCCTACGAGCAGTACTTC. Its translation is CASSPFGTGAYEQYF.

The gene calls are TRBV6-5 and TRBJ2-2; tentatively, D is TRBD1 (7 bases). Trimming left V 2 bases short and J 2 bases short, with 12 bases between. CDR3 length: 16 residues. Looked up from germline, CDR1 is MNHEY and CDR2 is SVGAGI. As DNA, the CDR3 is TGTGCCAGCAGTTACGGCCAGGGGGGAAACACCGGGGAGCTGTTTTTT. This translates into CASSYGQGGNTGELFF.

The chain combines TRBV29-1 with TRBJ2-7; 8 bases fit TRBD2. V lost 7 bases, J lost 4 bases, and 15 bases stayed unmatched. CDR1 and CDR2 (germline): SQVTM, ANQGSEA. This CDR3 region has 15 residues. This CDR3 is CSARSGGTSQYEQYF. The CDR3 DNA reads TGCAGCGCCCGAAGCGGGGGAACTTCCCAGTACGAGCAGTACTTC.

This rearrangement joins TRBV15 to TRBJ1-5; D remains ambiguous. Germline-derived CDR1 and CDR2 are LNHNV and YYDKDF (reference sequence). Trimming stripped 0 bases from V and 6 bases from J, with 6 bases between. The CDR3 loop spans 13 amino acids. In DNA, the CDR3 is TGTGCCACCAGCAGAGAGGGTCGTCAGCCCCAGCATTTT. This encodes CATSREGRQPQHF. The complete variable domain, with remaining parts taken from reference TRBV15 and TRBJ1-5, reads DAMVIQNPRYQVTQFGKPVTLSCSQTLNHNVMYWYQQKSSQAPKLLFHYYDKDFNNEADTPDNFQSRRPNTSFCFLDIRSPGLGDTAMYLCATSREGRQPQHFGDGTRLSIL.

Details on this clone: This CDR3 is also generated by other DNA sequences in the sample. The CDR3 here is CASSQEDRGLSYEQYF. The DNA of the CDR3 is TGCGCCAGCAGCCAAGAGGACAGGGGGCTTAGCTACGAGCAGTACTTC. The V and J genes are TRBV4-3 and TRBJ2-7, with 11 bases identical to TRBD1. The germline CDR1 and CDR2 sequences are LGHNA and YSLEER. Trimming took 0 bases from V and 3 from J; bases not matched to a gene: 4. This CDR3 contains 16 residues.

The V and J genes are TRBV2 and TRBJ1-2, with TRBD1 identical over 7 bases. The V gene end was trimmed by 6 bases and the J gene end by 4 bases; junction bases not matched to a gene: 11. Per the germline V gene, CDR1 is SNHLY and CDR2 is FYNNEI. This CDR3 has 15 amino acids. CDR3: CASRPLRDSSYGYTF. CDR3 coding DNA: TGTGCCAGCAGGCCCCTTCGGGACAGTAGCTATGGCTACACCTTC.

The chain employs TRBV10-3 and TRBJ2-7; D gene ambiguous. From germline, CDR1 is ENHRY and CDR2 SYGVKD. The CDR3 runs 14 residues. Trimming stripped 0 bases from V and 5 bases from J, with 11 bases between. CDR3 amino acids: CAISESISAHEQYF. The CDR3 DNA reads as TGTGCCATCAGTGAGTCGATATCGGCACACGAGCAGTACTTC.

The V gene is TRBV15, the J gene TRBJ2-7; tentative D call: TRBD1 (5 bases). This CDR3 region has 13 residues. V gave up 1 base and J gave up 3 bases, with 7 bases separating them. CDR1 LNHNV and CDR2 YYDKDF come from the germline V gene (reference sequence). Here the CDR3 DNA reads TGTGCCACCAGCAGAGGAGACAGCTACGAGCAGTACTTC. This codes for CATSRGDSYEQYF.

The J gene is TRBJ2-7, the V gene TRBV13, with TRBD2 matching 11 bases. CDR3 size: 16 residues. Looked up from germline, CDR1 is PRHDT and CDR2 is FYEKMQ (reference sequence). With V trimmed by 5 bases and J by 7 bases, 13 bases remained unmatched. The CDR3 DNA reads as TGTGCCAGCAGCCCCTTAGCGGGGGGGCCTAAGGGAGAGCAGTACTTC. Translated, it gives CASSPLAGGPKGEQYF.